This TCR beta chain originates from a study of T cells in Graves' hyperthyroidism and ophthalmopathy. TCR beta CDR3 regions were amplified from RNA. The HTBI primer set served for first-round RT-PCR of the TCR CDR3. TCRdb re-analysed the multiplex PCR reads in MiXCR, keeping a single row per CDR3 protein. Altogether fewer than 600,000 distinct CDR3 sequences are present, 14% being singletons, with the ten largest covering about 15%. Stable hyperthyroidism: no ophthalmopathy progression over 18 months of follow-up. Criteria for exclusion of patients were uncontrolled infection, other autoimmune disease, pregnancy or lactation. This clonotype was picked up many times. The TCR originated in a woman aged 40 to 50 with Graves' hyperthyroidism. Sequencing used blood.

CDR3 in amino acids: CASSSLAGGAAYTQYF. The CDR3 region has the DNA TGTGCCAGCAGCTCCCTAGCGGGAGGAGCGGCGTATACGCAGTATTTT. The chain carries TRBV3-1 and TRBJ2-3, with 11 bases aligning to TRBD2. Germline V gene sequence: CDR1 LGHDT, CDR2 YNNKEL (reference sequence). The CDR3 has 16 residues. V trimming: 5 bases; J trimming: 7 bases; junction bases outside the gene matches: 11.